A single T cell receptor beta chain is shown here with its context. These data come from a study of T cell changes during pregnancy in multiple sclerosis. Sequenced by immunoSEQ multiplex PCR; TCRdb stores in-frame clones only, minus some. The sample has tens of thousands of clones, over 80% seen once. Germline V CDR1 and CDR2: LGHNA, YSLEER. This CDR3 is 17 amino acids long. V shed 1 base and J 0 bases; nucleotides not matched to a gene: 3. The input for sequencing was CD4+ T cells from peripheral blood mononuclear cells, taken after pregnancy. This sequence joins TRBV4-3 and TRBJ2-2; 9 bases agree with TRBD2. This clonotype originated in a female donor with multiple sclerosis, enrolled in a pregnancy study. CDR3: CASSQAASGANTGELFF. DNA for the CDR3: TGCGCCAGCAGCCAAGCGGCTAGCGGGGCGAACACCGGGGAGCTGTTTTTT.